This entry lists 12 T cell receptor beta chains sequenced from one sample in a study of neoadjuvant nivolumab and ipilimumab in lung cancer. Method: immunoSEQ multiplex PCR; TCRdb's copy keeps in-frame clones and lacks some. In the table there are about 3,300 clones, around 88% of which are singletons. The source material was tumor tissue, sampled after neoadjuvant nivolumab, alone or with ipilimumab, at or shortly before surgery. Receptors were obtained from an adult with non-small cell lung cancer.

This clone was seen only once. This sequence joins TRBV4-1 and TRBJ2-7, with 7 bases matching TRBD1. Germline loops: CDR1 MGHRA, CDR2 YSYEKL. The trim removed 3 bases at V and 2 bases at J, leaving 4 bases unmatched. This CDR3 has 14 residues. The CDR3 sequence is CASSQGTAPYEQYF. In DNA form, the CDR3 reads TGCGCCAGCAGCCAGGGGACAGCACCCTACGAGCAGTACTTC.

This chain connects TRBV6-6 to TRBJ2-3; D is ambiguous. V was clipped by 2 bases and J by 1 base, with 10 bases between them. Germline V gene lookup returns CDR1 MNHNY and CDR2 SVGAGI (reference sequence). The CDR3 extends over 15 amino acids. The CDR3 nucleotides are TGTGCCAGCAGTTACGACCTCCGGGGCACAGATACGCAGTATTTT. As protein: CASSYDLRGTDTQYF.

This clone was seen a single time. The genes are TRBV6-1 and TRBJ1-1, with D unclear. V shed 10 bases and J shed 5 bases, with 14 bases lying between them. CDR3 size: 12 residues. Per germline, CDR1 MNHNS and CDR2 SASEGT. The CDR3 DNA reads as TGTGCCACCGCCGGTGGAGGGACTGAAGCTTTCTTT. Translation gives CATAGGGTEAFF.

The chain has TRBV5-6 and TRBJ2-7; tentatively, D is TRBD1 or TRBD2 (5 bases each). The V end lost 4 bases, the J end lost 2 bases, and 10 bases lay between the germline ends. The V gene's germline CDR1 is SGHDT and CDR2 YYEEEE. The CDR3 is 13 amino acids. The CDR3 DNA reads as TGTGCCAGCAGCCCCGGGACGGCCTACGAGCAGTACTTC. This encodes CASSPGTAYEQYF.

The chain joins TRBV6-5 to TRBJ1-2, with D unclear. CDR3 length: 16 residues. The V gene's germline CDR1 is MNHEY and CDR2 SVGAGI. V was trimmed by 2 bases and J by 4 bases, leaving 17 bases between them. The CDR3 nucleotides read TGTGCCAGCAGTTACGGGTCCGATCGTCCTCTCTATGGCTACACCTTC. It encodes CASSYGSDRPLYGYTF.

CDR3 in amino acids: CASSLATGGSYGYTF. As DNA, the CDR3 is TGTGCCAGCAGCTTAGCCACAGGGGGTTCCTATGGCTACACCTTC. The gene calls are TRBV11-2 and TRBJ1-2; the match to TRBD1 covers 8 bases. Germline V gives CDR1 SGHAT, CDR2 FQNNGV. V gave up 1 base and J gave up 4 bases; unmatched junction bases: 5. The CDR3 contains 15 residues.

The CDR3 here is CASSLRLGGASSYEQYF. The CDR3 DNA is TGTGCCAGCAGTTTAAGGTTGGGGGGGGCTAGCTCCTACGAGCAGTACTTC. The chain links TRBV27 to TRBJ2-7; D is perhaps TRBD2 (7 bases). Looked up from germline, CDR1 is MNHEY and CDR2 is SMNVEV (reference sequence). This CDR3 contains 17 residues. Deletions cut 2 bases from V and 0 bases from J, with 17 bases between.

This rearrangement joins TRBV5-6 to TRBJ1-2, with a possible D match to TRBD1 (6 bases). Trimming removed 3 bases at V and 4 bases at J, with 10 bases between. Germline CDR1 and CDR2: SGHDT and YYEEEE. The CDR3 spans 13 residues. The CDR3 DNA is TGTGCCAGCAGCTCTACAGGGCCCTATGGCTACACCTTC. Amino acid sequence: CASSSTGPYGYTF.

J is TRBJ1-6 and V is TRBV25-1; D is uncertain. The V gene lost 2 bases and the J gene lost 4 bases, with 12 bases spanning the gap. CDR1 is MGHDK and CDR2 is SYGVNS in the germline V gene. The CDR3 extends over 16 amino acids. CDR3 residues: CASSEMGGNYNSPLHF. CDR3 coding DNA: TGTGCCAGCAGTGAAATGGGCGGCAATTATAATTCACCCCTCCACTTT.

This rearrangement joins TRBV29-1 to TRBJ1-4; 12 bases are shared with TRBD1. The CDR3 is made up of 15 amino acids. Trimming removed 5 bases from V and 7 bases from J; junction bases left unmatched: 8. CDR1 is SQVTM and CDR2 is ANQGSEA in the germline V gene. The CDR3 nucleotides are TGCAGCGTTCCGGGACAGGGGGCGTTAGGTGAAAAACTGTTTTTT. The encoded protein is CSVPGQGALGEKLFF. Supplemented by reference TRBV29-1 and TRBJ1-4, the full variable domain reads SAVISQKPSRDICQRGTSLTIQCQVDSQVTMMFWYRQQPGQSLTLIATANQGSEATYESGFVIDKFPISRPNLTFSTLTVSNMSPEDSSIYLCSVPGQGALGEKLFFGSGTQLSVL.

The chain has TRBV5-6 and TRBJ1-2; possibly TRBD1 for D (6 bases). Between the trimmed V and J ends, which lost 4 bases and 1 base, there was a span of 14 bases. The CDR3 length is 15 residues. Germline V gene lookup returns CDR1 SGHDT and CDR2 YYEEEE. The CDR3 DNA reads as TGTGCCAGCAGCGGGACGGGACAAATTAACTATGGCTACACCTTC. Residues: CASSGTGQINYGYTF.

About this clone itself: Other DNA sequences in this sample translate to the same CDR3. The chain uses TRBV6-6 and TRBJ1-2; the D is unclear. The CDR3 contains 11 residues. The V gene's germline CDR1 is MNHNY and CDR2 SVGAGI (reference sequence). The V end lost 7 bases, the J end lost 2 bases, and 5 bases lay between the germline ends. The CDR3 here is CASNGNYGYTF. In nucleotides, the CDR3 is TGTGCCAGCAACGGAAACTATGGCTACACCTTC.